This TCR beta chain is drawn from a study of blood T cell repertoires in COVID-19. Study summary: The United States, Italy and Spain supplied acute and convalescent COVID-19 samples.

Only in-frame clones appear in the TCRdb table, and some are missing; sequencing was by immunoSEQ multiplex PCR. The table lists approximately 250,000 clones, around 88% of them singletons. Germline V gene lookup returns CDR1 PRHDT and CDR2 FYEKMQ (reference sequence). The V end lost 0 bases, the J end lost 10 bases, and 10 bases lay between the germline ends. The CDR3 spans 14 residues. Those who participated ranged in age from roughly 18 to 89 years and resided in some 24 US areas. Participant reports of clinical history set cohort assignment. The sample consisted of PBMCs or T cells enriched from blood (not recorded which). This chain links TRBV13 with TRBJ1-6; tentative D call: TRBD1 (6 bases). The source of this sequence is a woman in her thirties or forties with acute COVID-19. CDR3 sequence: CASSLGQGGSPLHF. The CDR3 DNA reads TGTGCCAGCAGCTTAGGACAGGGCGGATCACCCCTCCACTTT.